This T cell receptor (beta chain) was sequenced for a study of blood T cell repertoires in COVID-19. The V segment lost 6 bases and the J segment 8 bases; nucleotides outside the gene matches: 6. The CDR3 loop spans 12 amino acids. Germline assignment: CDR1 ENHRY and CDR2 SYGVKD. The assay was immunoSEQ multiplex PCR, and TCRdb's table has in-frame clones only and misses some. The sample yields 300,000 to 400,000 clones, around nine tenths seen once. V and J are TRBV10-3 and TRBJ1-2, with 7 bases lining up with TRBD1. The specimen was PBMCs or T cells enriched from blood (not recorded which). The TCR comes from a woman in her thirties who had been exposed to COVID-19. This CDR3 is CAIRRPGGGYTF. The CDR3 DNA reads TGTGCCATCAGGCGCCCAGGGGGGGGCTACACCTTC.